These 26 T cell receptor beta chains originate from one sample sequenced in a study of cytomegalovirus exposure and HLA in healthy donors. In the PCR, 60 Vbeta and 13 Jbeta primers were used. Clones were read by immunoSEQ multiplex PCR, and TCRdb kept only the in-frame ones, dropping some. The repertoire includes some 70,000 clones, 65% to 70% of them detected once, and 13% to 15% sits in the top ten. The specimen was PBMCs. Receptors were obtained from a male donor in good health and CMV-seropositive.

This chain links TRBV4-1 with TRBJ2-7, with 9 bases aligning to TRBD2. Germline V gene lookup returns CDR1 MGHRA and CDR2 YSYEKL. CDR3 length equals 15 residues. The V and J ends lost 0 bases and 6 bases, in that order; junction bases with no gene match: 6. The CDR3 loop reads CASSQDPAGGREQYF. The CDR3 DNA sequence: TGCGCCAGCAGCCAAGATCCTGCGGGGGGGCGCGAGCAGTACTTC.

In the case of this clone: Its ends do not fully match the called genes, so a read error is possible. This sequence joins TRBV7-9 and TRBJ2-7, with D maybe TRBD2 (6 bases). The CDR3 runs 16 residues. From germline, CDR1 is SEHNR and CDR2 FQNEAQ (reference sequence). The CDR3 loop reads CSSTAPSSGGAYEQYF. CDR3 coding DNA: TGTTCCAGCACCGCACCCTCGTCTGGCGGGGCCTACGAGCAGTACTTC.

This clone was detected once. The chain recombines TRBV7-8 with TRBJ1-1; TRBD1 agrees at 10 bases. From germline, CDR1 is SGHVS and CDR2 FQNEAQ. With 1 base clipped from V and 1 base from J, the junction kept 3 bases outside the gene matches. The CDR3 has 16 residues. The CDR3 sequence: CASSLVTGGENTEAFF. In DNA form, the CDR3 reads TGTGCCAGCAGCTTAGTGACAGGGGGCGAGAACACTGAAGCTTTCTTT.

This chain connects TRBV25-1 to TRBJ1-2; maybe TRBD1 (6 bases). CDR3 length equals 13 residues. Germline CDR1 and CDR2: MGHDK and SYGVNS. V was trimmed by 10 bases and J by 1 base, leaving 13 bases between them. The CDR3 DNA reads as TGTGCCATCCAGGACAGCTTTAACTATGGCTACACCTTC. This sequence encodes CAIQDSFNYGYTF.

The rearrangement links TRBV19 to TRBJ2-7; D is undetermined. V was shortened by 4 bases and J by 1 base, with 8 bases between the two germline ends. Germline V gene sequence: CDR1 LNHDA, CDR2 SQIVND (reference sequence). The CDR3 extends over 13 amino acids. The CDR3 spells CASSTKQSYEQYF. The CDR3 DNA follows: TGTGCCAGTAGTACTAAACAGTCCTACGAGCAGTACTTC. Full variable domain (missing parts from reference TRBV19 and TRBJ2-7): DGGITQSPKYLFRKEGQNVTLSCEQNLNHDAMYWYRQDPGQGLRLIYYSQIVNDFQKGDIAEGYSVSREKKESFPLTVTSAQKNPTAFYLCASSTKQSYEQYFGPGTRLTVT.

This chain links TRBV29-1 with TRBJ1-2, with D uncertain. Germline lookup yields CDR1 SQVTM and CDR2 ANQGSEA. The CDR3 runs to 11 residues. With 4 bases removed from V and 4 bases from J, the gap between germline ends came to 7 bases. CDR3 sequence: CSVALSYGYTF. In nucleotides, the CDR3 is TGCAGCGTTGCTTTGAGCTATGGCTACACCTTC.

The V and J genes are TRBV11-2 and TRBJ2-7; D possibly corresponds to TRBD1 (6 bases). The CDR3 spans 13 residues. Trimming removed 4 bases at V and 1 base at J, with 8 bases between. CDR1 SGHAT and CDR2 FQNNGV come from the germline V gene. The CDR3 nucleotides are TGTGCCAGCAGCTGGACAGATTCCTACGAGCAGTACTTC. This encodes CASSWTDSYEQYF.

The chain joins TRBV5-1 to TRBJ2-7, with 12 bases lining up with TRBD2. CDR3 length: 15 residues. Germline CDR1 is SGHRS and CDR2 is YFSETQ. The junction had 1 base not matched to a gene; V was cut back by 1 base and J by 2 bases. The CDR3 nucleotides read TGCGCCAGCAGCTTGCTAGCGGGAGGGCCCTACGAGCAGTACTTC. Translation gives CASSLLAGGPYEQYF.

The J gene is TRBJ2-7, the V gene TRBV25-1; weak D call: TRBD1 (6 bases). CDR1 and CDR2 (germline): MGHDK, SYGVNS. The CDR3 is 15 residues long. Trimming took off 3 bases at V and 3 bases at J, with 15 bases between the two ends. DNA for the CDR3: TGTGCCAGCAGTGACCCAGGACAGCGGAACTACGAGCAGTACTTC. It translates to CASSDPGQRNYEQYF.

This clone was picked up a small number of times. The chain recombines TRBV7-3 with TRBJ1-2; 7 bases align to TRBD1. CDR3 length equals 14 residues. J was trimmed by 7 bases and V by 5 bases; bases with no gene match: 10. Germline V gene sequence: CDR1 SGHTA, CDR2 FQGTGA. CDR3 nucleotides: TGTGCCAGCAGCGAAACAGGGGATGACGGTGGCTACACCTTC. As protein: CASSETGDDGGYTF.

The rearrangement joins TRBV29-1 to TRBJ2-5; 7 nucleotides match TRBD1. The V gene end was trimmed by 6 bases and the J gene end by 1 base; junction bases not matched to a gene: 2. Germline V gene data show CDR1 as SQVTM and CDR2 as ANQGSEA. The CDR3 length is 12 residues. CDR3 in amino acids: CSVQGTQETQYF. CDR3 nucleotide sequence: TGCAGCGTACAGGGGACCCAAGAGACCCAGTACTTC.

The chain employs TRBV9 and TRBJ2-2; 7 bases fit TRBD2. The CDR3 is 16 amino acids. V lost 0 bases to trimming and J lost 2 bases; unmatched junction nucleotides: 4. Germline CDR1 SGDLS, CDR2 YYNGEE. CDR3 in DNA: TGTGCCAGCAGCGTAGGGAGCGGGGCCAACACCGGGGAGCTGTTTTTT. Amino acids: CASSVGSGANTGELFF.

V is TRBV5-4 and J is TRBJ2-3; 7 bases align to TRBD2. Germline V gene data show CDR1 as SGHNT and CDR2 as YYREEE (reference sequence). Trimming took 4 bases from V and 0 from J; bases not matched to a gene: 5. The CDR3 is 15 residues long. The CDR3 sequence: CASSLERGSTDTQYF. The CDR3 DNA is TGTGCCAGCAGCCTGGAGCGGGGTAGCACAGATACGCAGTATTTT. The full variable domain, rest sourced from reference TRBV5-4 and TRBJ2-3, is ETGVTQSPTHLIKTRGQQVTLRCSSQSGHNTVSWYQQALGQGPQFIFQYYREEENGRGNFPPRFSGLQFPNYSSELNVNALELDDSALYLCASSLERGSTDTQYFGPGTRLTVL.

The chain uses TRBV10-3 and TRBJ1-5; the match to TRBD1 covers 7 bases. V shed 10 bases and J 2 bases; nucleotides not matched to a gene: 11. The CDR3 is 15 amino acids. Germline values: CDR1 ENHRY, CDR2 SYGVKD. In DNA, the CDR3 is TGTGCCACCCGGACAGGCACCGGCGGCAATCAGCCCCAGCATTTT. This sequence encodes CATRTGTGGNQPQHF.

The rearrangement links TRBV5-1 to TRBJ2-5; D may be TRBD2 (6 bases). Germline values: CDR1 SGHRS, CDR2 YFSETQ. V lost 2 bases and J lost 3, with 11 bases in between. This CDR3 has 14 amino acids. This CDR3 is CASSFAGWEETQYF. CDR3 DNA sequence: TGCGCCAGCAGCTTTGCGGGATGGGAAGAGACCCAGTACTTC.

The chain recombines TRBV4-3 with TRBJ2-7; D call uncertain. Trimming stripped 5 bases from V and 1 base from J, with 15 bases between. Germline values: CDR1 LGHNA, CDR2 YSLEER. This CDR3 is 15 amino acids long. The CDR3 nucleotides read TGCGCCAGCAGCTTGGGTCAGGATCCTTCCTACGAGCAGTACTTC. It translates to CASSLGQDPSYEQYF.

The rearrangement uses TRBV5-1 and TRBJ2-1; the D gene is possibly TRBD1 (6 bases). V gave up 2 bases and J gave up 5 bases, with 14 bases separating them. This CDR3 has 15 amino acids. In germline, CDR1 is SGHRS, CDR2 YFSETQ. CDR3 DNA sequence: TGCGCCAGCAGCTTATCCCGACAGGCCCACAATGAGCAGTTCTTC. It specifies CASSLSRQAHNEQFF.

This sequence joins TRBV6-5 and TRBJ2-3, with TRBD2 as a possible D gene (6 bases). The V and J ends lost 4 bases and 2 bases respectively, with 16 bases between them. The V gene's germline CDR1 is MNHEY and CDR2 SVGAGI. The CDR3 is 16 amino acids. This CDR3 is CASSLAEAGSTDTQYF. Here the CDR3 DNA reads TGTGCCAGCAGTTTAGCGGAGGCGGGGTCCACAGATACGCAGTATTTT.

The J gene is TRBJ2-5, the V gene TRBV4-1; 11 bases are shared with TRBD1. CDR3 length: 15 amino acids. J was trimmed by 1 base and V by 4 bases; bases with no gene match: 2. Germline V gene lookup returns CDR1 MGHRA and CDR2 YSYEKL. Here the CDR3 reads CASSLGTGGQETQYF. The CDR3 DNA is TGCGCCAGCAGCCTCGGGACAGGGGGCCAAGAGACCCAGTACTTC.

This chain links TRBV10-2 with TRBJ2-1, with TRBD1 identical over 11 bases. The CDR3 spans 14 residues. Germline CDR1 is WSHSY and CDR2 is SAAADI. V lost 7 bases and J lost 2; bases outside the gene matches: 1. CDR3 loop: CASKDRGPYNEQFF. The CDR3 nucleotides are TGCGCCAGCAAGGACAGGGGGCCCTACAATGAGCAGTTCTTC.

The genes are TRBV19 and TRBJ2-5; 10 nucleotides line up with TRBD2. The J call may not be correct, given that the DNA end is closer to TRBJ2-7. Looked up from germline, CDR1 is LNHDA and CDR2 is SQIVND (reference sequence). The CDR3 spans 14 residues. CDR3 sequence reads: CASSLAGATYEQYF. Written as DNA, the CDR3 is TGTGCCAGTAGTCTAGCGGGAGCTACCTACGAGCAGTACTTC.

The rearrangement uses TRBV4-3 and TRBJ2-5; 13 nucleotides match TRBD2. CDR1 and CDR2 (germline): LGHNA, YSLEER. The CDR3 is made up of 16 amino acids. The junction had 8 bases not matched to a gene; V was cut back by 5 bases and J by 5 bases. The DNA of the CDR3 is TGCGCCAGCAGCAAAACGGCGACTAGCGGGGGGGAGACCCAGTACTTC. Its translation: CASSKTATSGGETQYF.

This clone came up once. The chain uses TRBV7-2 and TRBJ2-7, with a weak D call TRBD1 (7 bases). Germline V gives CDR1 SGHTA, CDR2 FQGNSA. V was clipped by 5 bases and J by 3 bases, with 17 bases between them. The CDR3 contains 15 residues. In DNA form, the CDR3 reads TGTGCCAGCAGCCGAAACAGGGGAGGTGGCTACGAGCAGTACTTC. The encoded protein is CASSRNRGGGYEQYF.

The CDR3 loop reads CASSSGGRAGGYTF. CDR3 bases: TGTGCCAGCAGCTCGGGCGGCAGGGCCGGCGGCTACACCTTC. The chain uses TRBV7-2 and TRBJ1-2; the D gene is possibly TRBD1 (5 bases). Germline V gene data show CDR1 as SGHTA and CDR2 as FQGNSA. CDR3 length: 14 amino acids. The V end lost 4 bases, the J end lost 8 bases, and 17 bases lay between the germline ends.

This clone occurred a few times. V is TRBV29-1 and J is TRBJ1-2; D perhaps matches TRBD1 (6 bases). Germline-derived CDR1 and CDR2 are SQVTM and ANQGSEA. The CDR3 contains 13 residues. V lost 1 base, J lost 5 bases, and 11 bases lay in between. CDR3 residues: CSVEGQGSYGYTF. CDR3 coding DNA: TGCAGCGTTGAAGGGCAGGGGAGTTATGGCTACACCTTC.

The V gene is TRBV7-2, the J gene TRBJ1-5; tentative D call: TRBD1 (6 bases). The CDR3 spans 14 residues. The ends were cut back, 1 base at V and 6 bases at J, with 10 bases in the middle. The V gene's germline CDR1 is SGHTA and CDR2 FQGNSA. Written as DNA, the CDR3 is TGTGCCAGCAGCTTAGACCAGGGGACTCAGCCCCAGCATTTT. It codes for CASSLDQGTQPQHF.